This T cell receptor (beta chain) was documented in a study of shared clonotypes between healthy human individuals. Findings and limits, study-wide: Large depth notwithstanding, sorted-subset sequencing proved incomplete by rarefaction. Estimated clonotype richness was generally higher in naive than memory subsets. The sampled material consisted only of blood, and tissue repertoires are likely to differ.

Sequenced by immunoSEQ multiplex PCR; TCRdb stores in-frame clones only, minus some. The data show some 2,100,000 clones, around 95% seen once. This CDR3 has 18 residues. CDR1 is SGHRS and CDR2 is YFSETQ in the germline V gene. Trimming stripped 0 bases from V and 1 base from J, with 19 bases between. About this clone itself: Its antigen is not identified.

The chain recombines TRBV5-1 with TRBJ1-1, with D unclear. This clonotype was sampled from a man between 18 and 35 years old in good health. What was sequenced was naive CD4+ T cells sorted from blood. The subset denotes: CD45RA+ positively selected. The CDR3 region is CASSLVTWALDSNTEAFF. The CDR3, as DNA: TGCGCCAGCAGCTTGGTAACTTGGGCCCTCGATTCGAACACTGAAGCTTTCTTT.